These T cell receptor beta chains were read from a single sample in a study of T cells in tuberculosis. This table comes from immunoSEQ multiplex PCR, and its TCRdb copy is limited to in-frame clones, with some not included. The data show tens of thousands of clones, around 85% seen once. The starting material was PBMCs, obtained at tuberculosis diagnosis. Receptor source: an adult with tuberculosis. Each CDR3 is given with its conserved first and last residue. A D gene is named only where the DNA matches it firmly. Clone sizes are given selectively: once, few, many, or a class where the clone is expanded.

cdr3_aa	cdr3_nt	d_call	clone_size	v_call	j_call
CASSRGQEIYEQYF	TGCGCCAGCAGCCGGGGACAGGAGATCTACGAGCAGTACTTC	TRBD1	NA	TRBV5-1	TRBJ2-7
CASSGRSSYEQYF	TGTGCCAGCAGTGGGAGGAGCTCCTACGAGCAGTACTTC	NA	few	TRBV6-5	TRBJ2-7
CASSRTSGAITDTQYF	TGCGCCAGCAGCCGGACTAGCGGGGCAATCACAGATACGCAGTATTTT	TRBD2	once	TRBV5-1	TRBJ2-3
CAGRQGDYSYEQYF	TGTGCCGGTCGACAGGGCGACTACTCCTACGAGCAGTACTTC	TRBD1	NA	TRBV30	TRBJ2-7
CASRSQGAREQYF	TGTGCCAGCAGGTCCCAGGGGGCGAGGGAGCAGTACTTC	TRBD1	once	TRBV6-5	TRBJ2-7
CASSLAASGGSEAFF	TGCGCCAGCAGCTTGGCCGCTTCAGGGGGATCTGAAGCTTTCTTT	TRBD1	NA	TRBV5-1	TRBJ1-1
CASSQGQAGNTIYF	TGTGCCAGCTCACAAGGACAGGCTGGAAACACCATATATTTT	TRBD1	NA	TRBV18	TRBJ1-3
CASSYRETANTEAFF	TGTGCCAGCAGTTACCGGGAGACAGCGAACACTGAAGCTTTCTTT	NA	NA	TRBV6-5	TRBJ1-1
CASSAYWSSYEQYF	TGTGCCAGCAGCGCGTACTGGAGCTCCTACGAGCAGTACTTC	NA	NA	TRBV5-4	TRBJ2-7
CASSHLTGTFNYNEQFF	TGTGCCAGTAGTCACCTTACCGGGACTTTCAATTACAATGAGCAGTTCTTC	NA	NA	TRBV19	TRBJ2-1
CSVRGAENQPQHF	TGCAGCGTTCGCGGGGCGGAGAATCAGCCCCAGCATTTT	NA	NA	TRBV29-1	TRBJ1-5
CASSSSGTSGMKEQYF	TGTGCCAGCAGCTCCTCCGGGACTAGCGGGATGAAAGAGCAGTACTTC	TRBD2	NA	TRBV5-6	TRBJ2-7
CASSLGETYGYTF	TGCGCCAGCAGCTTGGGAGAAACCTATGGCTACACCTTC	NA	NA	TRBV5-1	TRBJ1-2
CASSPGPPAGANVLTF	TGTGCCAGCTCACCTGGGCCACCGGCTGGGGCCAACGTCCTGACTTTC	NA	NA	TRBV18	TRBJ2-6
CASSPGQNNSPLHF	TGTGCCAGCTCTCCGGGACAGAATAATTCACCCCTCCACTTT	TRBD1	NA	TRBV2	TRBJ1-6
CASTPGGTGYFEQYF	TGTGCCAGCACACCGGGAGGGACAGGGTACTTCGAGCAGTACTTC	NA	NA	TRBV5-6	TRBJ2-7
CATSPQDRSTDTQYF	TGTGCCACCAGCCCCCAGGACAGGAGTACAGATACGCAGTATTTT	TRBD1	NA	TRBV15	TRBJ2-3
CASRPLFGGTYNEQFF	TGTGCCAGCAGGCCCCTCTTTGGCGGAACGTACAATGAGCAGTTCTTC	NA	NA	TRBV2	TRBJ2-1
CASSVWGDQPQHF	TGCGCCAGCAGTGTTTGGGGGGATCAGCCCCAGCATTTT	NA	few	TRBV10-1	TRBJ1-5
CASSLGSQGKFYEQYF	TGTGCCAGCAGCTTGGGATCCCAGGGCAAATTCTACGAGCAGTACTTC	NA	NA	TRBV5-6	TRBJ2-7
CASIRDSNQPQHF	TGTGCCAGCATCAGGGATAGCAATCAGCCCCAGCATTTT	NA	few	TRBV2	TRBJ1-5
CASSVEGGTDTQYF	TGTGCCAGCAGCGTAGAAGGAGGCACAGATACGCAGTATTTT	NA	NA	TRBV9	TRBJ2-3
CASTPEGRSTDTQYF	TGTGCCAGCACCCCGGAGGGGCGGTCCACAGATACGCAGTATTTT	NA	NA	TRBV7-2	TRBJ2-3
CASRSPGQTYEQYF	TGTGCCAGCAGAAGCCCTGGACAGACCTACGAGCAGTACTTC	NA	NA	TRBV27	TRBJ2-7
CASSQGQGGGTEAFF	TGTGCCAGTAGCCAGGGACAGGGGGGAGGTACTGAAGCTTTCTTT	TRBD1	once	TRBV19	TRBJ1-1
CASLNLLADSTDTQYF	TGTGCCAGCCTCAACCTCCTAGCGGATAGCACAGATACGCAGTATTTT	TRBD2	NA	TRBV2	TRBJ2-3
CAWLGVGNEQFF	TGTGCCTGGCTGGGCGTCGGCAATGAGCAGTTCTTC	NA	NA	TRBV30	TRBJ2-1
CASSLAGTGPLTANEKLFF	TGTGCCAGCAGCTTGGCGGGGACAGGGCCTTTGACAGCTAATGAAAAACTGTTTTTT	TRBD1	few	TRBV5-6	TRBJ1-4
CASSPLTGEQSGANVLTF	TGCGCCAGCAGCCCCCTGACAGGGGAGCAGTCTGGGGCCAACGTCCTGACTTTC	TRBD1	NA	TRBV5-1	TRBJ2-6
CSVAPRTGVAGPDTQYF	TGCAGCGTCGCACCTAGGACAGGGGTAGCGGGACCAGATACGCAGTATTTT	NA	NA	TRBV29-1	TRBJ2-3
CASRIVGSSFGTEAFF	TGTGCCAGTAGAATAGTGGGCAGTTCCTTTGGCACTGAAGCTTTCTTT	NA	few	TRBV19	TRBJ1-1
CASSSGLLKGNEQFF	TGCGCCAGCAGCTCGGGACTTCTGAAAGGCAATGAGCAGTTCTTC	NA	NA	TRBV5-1	TRBJ2-1
CASSRRRDSYEQYF	TGTGCCAGTAGCCGGCGCAGGGATTCCTACGAGCAGTACTTC	NA	NA	TRBV19	TRBJ2-7
CASSYWASNQPQHF	TGTGCCAGCAGCTATTGGGCTAGCAATCAGCCCCAGCATTTT	NA	NA	TRBV7-2	TRBJ1-5
CSVLKAGEETQYF	TGCAGCGTCCTAAAAGCGGGTGAAGAGACCCAGTACTTC	NA	NA	TRBV29-1	TRBJ2-5
CSVEGAFQVQFF	TGCAGCGTTGAAGGGGCCTTTCAGGTGCAGTTCTTC	NA	NA	TRBV29-1	TRBJ2-1
CAWSVRGTAINQPQHF	TGTGCCTGGAGTGTACGGGGGACGGCTATCAATCAGCCCCAGCATTTT	NA	NA	TRBV30	TRBJ1-5
CASSGSGTSSLAEQYF	TGTGCCAGCAGCGGCTCCGGGACTAGCAGTCTAGCCGAGCAGTACTTC	TRBD2	once	TRBV9	TRBJ2-7
CSVGTSALETQYF	TGCAGCGTTGGGACTAGCGCGTTAGAGACCCAGTACTTC	TRBD2	NA	TRBV29-1	TRBJ2-5
CASSPTGLANEKLFF	TGCGCCAGCAGCCCCACAGGGTTAGCTAATGAAAAACTGTTTTTT	NA	NA	TRBV4-1	TRBJ1-4
CASSLTGGRAFF	TGTGCCAGCAGCTTGACAGGGGGCAGAGCTTTCTTT	TRBD1	NA	TRBV11-2	TRBJ1-1
CASSEAGGAGELFF	TGTGCCAGCAGTGAAGCAGGGGGTGCCGGGGAGCTGTTTTTT	NA	once	TRBV2	TRBJ2-2
CASYKGEGETQYF	TGTGCCAGTTATAAGGGGGAGGGGGAGACCCAGTACTTC	NA	NA	TRBV6-6	TRBJ2-5
CASSRTGNYEQYF	TGTGCCAGCAGCAGAACAGGGAACTACGAGCAGTACTTC	NA	NA	TRBV5-4	TRBJ2-7
CASSLSQQETQYF	TGTGCCAGCAGCTTAAGTCAGCAAGAGACCCAGTACTTC	NA	once	TRBV7-2	TRBJ2-5
CASRTESNQPQHF	TGTGCCAGCAGGACAGAAAGCAATCAGCCCCAGCATTTT	NA	NA	TRBV28	TRBJ1-5
CASSYSGFRGYNEQFF	TGTGCCAGCAGTTACTCTGGGTTTAGGGGGTACAATGAGCAGTTCTTC	NA	NA	TRBV6-5	TRBJ2-1
CAWSAGGTVGHGRMNTEAFF	TGTGCCTGGAGTGCCGGCGGGACAGTGGGCCATGGGCGCATGAACACTGAAGCTTTCTTT	TRBD1	NA	TRBV30	TRBJ1-1
CASSFDSGTELYGYTF	TGTGCCAGCAGCTTTGATAGCGGGACAGAACTCTATGGCTACACCTTC	NA	NA	TRBV12-1	TRBJ1-2
CASSELPDRGTEQFF	TGTGCCAGCAGTGAACTCCCGGACAGGGGTACTGAGCAGTTCTTC	TRBD1	NA	TRBV6-1	TRBJ2-1
CASSLSQGETQYF	TGCGCCAGCAGCTTATCACAGGGAGAGACCCAGTACTTC	NA	NA	TRBV5-1	TRBJ2-5
CASSEPGQGGIQYF	TGTGCCAGCAGTGAGCCGGGACAGGGTGGCATTCAGTACTTC	TRBD1	NA	TRBV6-6	TRBJ2-4
CASSFGTGSEQYF	TGTGCCAGCAGCTTTGGGACAGGGTCCGAGCAGTACTTC	TRBD1	NA	TRBV7-7	TRBJ2-7